This T cell receptor beta chain comes out of a study of blood T cells in healthy people across ages. Germline V CDR1 and CDR2: SGHKS, YYEKEE (reference sequence). CDR3 length: 11 amino acids. V was shortened by 3 bases and J by 6 bases, with 6 bases between the two germline ends. A second PCR of 7 to 11 cycles used a sample-barcoded 5' primer and a J-beta primer mix. TCRdb called the 5' RACE reads again in MiXCR, with one record for every CDR3 protein. This sample has 1.8 million or so distinct CDR3 sequences, with roughly two fifths found just once. The V gene is TRBV5-5, the J gene TRBJ1-2; D gene ambiguous. The receptor's source is a human donor in good health. Sequencing input: blood. The CDR3 DNA reads TGTGCCAGCAGCTCGGAACATGGCTACACCTTC. It codes for CASSSEHGYTF.